This T cell receptor (beta chain) was found in a study of T cell changes during pregnancy in multiple sclerosis. Clones were read by immunoSEQ multiplex PCR, and TCRdb kept only the in-frame ones, dropping some. The data show 50,000 or so clones, roughly 94% seen once. This clone was observed a single time. V dropped 5 bases and J dropped 5 bases, with 24 bases sitting between them. From germline, CDR1 is SEHNR and CDR2 FQNEAQ (reference sequence). This CDR3 has 18 amino acids. The material was CD4+ T cells from peripheral blood mononuclear cells, obtained in the third trimester of pregnancy. This TCR was recovered from a female donor with multiple sclerosis, enrolled in a pregnancy study. The genes are TRBV7-9 and TRBJ2-2; D perhaps matches TRBD1 (5 bases). CDR3 region: CASSRSPLVRVGTGELFF. The CDR3 DNA is TGTGCCAGCAGCCGCTCTCCCCTAGTCAGGGTTGGGACCGGGGAGCTGTTTTTT.